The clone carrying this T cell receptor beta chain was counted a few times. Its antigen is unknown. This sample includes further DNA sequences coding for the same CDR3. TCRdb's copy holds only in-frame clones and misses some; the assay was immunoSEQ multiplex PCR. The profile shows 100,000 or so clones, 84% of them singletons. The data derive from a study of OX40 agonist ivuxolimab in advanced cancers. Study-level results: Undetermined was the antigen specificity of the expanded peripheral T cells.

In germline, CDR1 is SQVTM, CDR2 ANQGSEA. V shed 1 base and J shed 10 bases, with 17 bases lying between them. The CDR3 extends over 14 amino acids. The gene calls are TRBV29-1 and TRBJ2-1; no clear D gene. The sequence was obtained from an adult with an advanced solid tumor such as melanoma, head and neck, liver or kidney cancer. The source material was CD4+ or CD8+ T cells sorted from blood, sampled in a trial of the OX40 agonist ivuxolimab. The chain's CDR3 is CSVEVAGPNWEQFF. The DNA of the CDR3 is TGCAGCGTTGAAGTTGCCGGACCGAACTGGGAGCAGTTCTTC.